This is a list of T cell receptor beta chains from one sample in a study of T-cell memory formation after mild COVID-19. TCRdb processed the 5' RACE reads anew with MiXCR; each CDR3 protein has one entry. Among about 350,000 distinct CDR3 sequences, roughly an eighth were seen once, and the ten largest hold approximately 21%. Sequencing used PBMCs or a T cell subset sorted from them (not recorded which). The receptors here all came from a man aged 18 to 29 who had mild COVID-19 (a few samples of this study predate the infection). Cell type and time point are not known. Each CDR3 is given with its conserved first and last residue. A D gene is named only where the DNA matches it firmly. Clone size is stated in some rows and not others, as once, few, many or a class when expanded.

d_call	cdr3_length	clone_size	v_call	j_call	cdr3_nt	cdr3_aa
NA	15	NA	TRBV4-1	TRBJ1-4	TGCGCCAGCAGCCAAACACAGGGAGGGAGCGAAAAACTGTTTTTT	CASSQTQGGSEKLFF
TRBD1	14	few	TRBV5-1	TRBJ1-1	TGCGCCAGCAACGAGCCGGGACAGGGGAATGAAGCTTTCTTT	CASNEPGQGNEAFF
NA	15	few	TRBV7-8	TRBJ2-3	TGTGCCAGCAGCGCCGTCGGCCGACGTGAGGATACGCAGTATTTT	CASSAVGRREDTQYF
TRBD2	16	many	TRBV6-5	TRBJ2-3	TGTGCCAGCAGTCCCGAGACTAGCGGGGGAGCAGATACGCAGTATTTT	CASSPETSGGADTQYF
NA	13	many	TRBV5-1	TRBJ1-2	TGCGCCAGCAGGCAGAATTATGACTATGGCTACACCTTC	CASRQNYDYGYTF
NA	12	few	TRBV7-9	TRBJ1-5	TGTGCCAGCGGGACCCTGGGGCAGCCCCAGCATTTT	CASGTLGQPQHF
TRBD2	15	few	TRBV7-6	TRBJ2-1	TGTGCCAGCAGCTTGAGACTAGCTTCCTACAATGAGCAGTTCTTC	CASSLRLASYNEQFF
NA	18	NA	TRBV6-2/TRBV6-3	TRBJ2-3	TGTGCCAGCAGAACAGGGGTTCTTCGGCGGGGGAGCACAGATACGCAGTATTTT	CASRTGVLRRGSTDTQYF
NA	13	few	TRBV6-5	TRBJ1-6	TGTGCCAGCTTCCTGCGGGGGGGATCACCCCTCCACTTT	CASFLRGGSPLHF
NA	15	many	TRBV7-2	TRBJ1-6	TGTGCCAGCAGCTTAAGGGGGGCGCCCAATTCACCCCTCCACTTT	CASSLRGAPNSPLHF
TRBD1	18	NA	TRBV7-9	TRBJ1-1	TGTGCCAGCAGCTTAGACGGGACAGGGGGCGCCATGAACACTGAAGCTTTCTTT	CASSLDGTGGAMNTEAFF
NA	14	once	TRBV4-1	TRBJ1-2	TGCGCCAGCAGCCCATACCAGGAGAACTATGGCTACACCTTC	CASSPYQENYGYTF
NA	14	few	TRBV15	TRBJ2-4	TGTGCCACCAGCAGAGATCTGGCAGGAAACATTCAGTACTTC	CATSRDLAGNIQYF
TRBD2	13	NA	TRBV7-2	TRBJ2-5	TGTTCCACCAGTAAGAGCGGGGAAGAGACCCAGTACTTC	CSTSKSGEETQYF
NA	15	NA	TRBV18	TRBJ2-1	TGTGCCAGCTCACCACCGACCGGCCGCTACAATGAGCAGTTCTTC	CASSPPTGRYNEQFF
NA	16	NA	TRBV12-3/TRBV12-4	TRBJ2-1	TGTGCCAGCAGTTTTCTGTCTATCGCGGGGTCGAATGAGCAGTTCTTC	CASSFLSIAGSNEQFF
NA	14	NA	TRBV5-6	TRBJ1-2	TGTGCCAGCAGCTTGTCGGGAGGCGTCTATGGCTACACCTTC	CASSLSGGVYGYTF
NA	14	NA	TRBV5-4	TRBJ2-1	TGTGCCAGCGCGGGTGCCAAAGGGTACAATGAGCAGTTCTTC	CASAGAKGYNEQFF
TRBD1	14	NA	TRBV5-1	TRBJ1-2	TGCGCCAGCAGCTTCTCCGGGACAGGGGTCGGCTACACCTTC	CASSFSGTGVGYTF
TRBD1	15	NA	TRBV7-2	TRBJ1-4	TGTGCCAGCAGCCGATCCGGGACAGGGCGTGAAAAACTGTTTTTT	CASSRSGTGREKLFF
NA	13	many	TRBV9	TRBJ2-2	TGTGCCAGCAGCGTGTTACAGAACGGGGAGCTGTTTTTT	CASSVLQNGELFF
NA	13	many	TRBV28	TRBJ2-3	TGTGCCAGCAGTTTCGGGGCTGGGGATACGCAGTATTTT	CASSFGAGDTQYF
NA	11	few	TRBV5-1	TRBJ2-3	TGCGCCAGCAGCGAAACAGATACGCAGTATTTT	CASSETDTQYF
NA	14	NA	TRBV11-2	TRBJ2-7	TGTGCCAGCAGCACAGGGGGGGGTCCCTACGAGCAGTACTTC	CASSTGGGPYEQYF
NA	16	NA	TRBV4-2	TRBJ1-1	TGTGCCAGCAGCCATCCCGGGGGGGGCAAGAACACTGAAGCTTTCTTT	CASSHPGGGKNTEAFF
TRBD1	14	few	TRBV5-1	TRBJ2-7	TGCGCCAGCAGCTCCGGGACAGGGGAGTACGAGCAGTACTTC	CASSSGTGEYEQYF
NA	12	NA	TRBV29-1	TRBJ2-7	TGCAGCGTTGCGGGCAGTCCTGGCGAGCAGTACTTC	CSVAGSPGEQYF
NA	15	many	TRBV4-2	TRBJ2-5	TGTGCCAGCAGCCAAGGGACTACATACCAAGAGACCCAGTACTTC	CASSQGTTYQETQYF
TRBD2	13	NA	TRBV20-1	TRBJ2-1	TGCAGTGCTACGGGCGGGGGCTACAATGAGCAGTTCTTC	CSATGGGYNEQFF
NA	16	few	TRBV4-2	TRBJ1-5	TGTGCCAGCAGCCCCCGGCAGCAATTTGACCTAGGTCCCCAGCATTTT	CASSPRQQFDLGPQHF
TRBD1	13	NA	TRBV7-9	TRBJ2-7	TGTGCCAGCAGTCAGCAGGGGGCCTACGAGCAGTACTTC	CASSQQGAYEQYF
TRBD2	16	NA	TRBV18	TRBJ2-1	TGTGCCAGCTCACCACCATCTATGGGGGGGTACAATGAGCAGTTCTTC	CASSPPSMGGYNEQFF
NA	14	few	TRBV5-1	TRBJ2-7	TGCGCCAGCAGCTTGGAAGGGGCGACCTACGAGCAGTACTTC	CASSLEGATYEQYF
NA	15	few	TRBV7-2	TRBJ1-2	TGTGCCAGCAGCTTAGCAGGGGCTTACTCCTATGGCTACACCTTC	CASSLAGAYSYGYTF
NA	12	few	TRBV27	TRBJ1-1	TGTGCCAGCAGGCAGGGTGGGACTGAAGCTTTCTTT	CASRQGGTEAFF
NA	16	NA	TRBV15	TRBJ2-5	TGTGCCACCAGCAGAGATAGGGCAGGGGTGACGAAGACCCAGTATTTC	CATSRDRAGVTKTQYF
NA	12	few	TRBV6-5	TRBJ1-2	TGTGCCAGCGGAGCGGTGGCCTATGGCTACACCTTC	CASGAVAYGYTF
NA	15	NA	TRBV4-3	TRBJ1-2	TGCGCCAGCAGCCAAGATTTAGTGGCAGGCTATGGCTACACCTTC	CASSQDLVAGYGYTF
NA	15	NA	TRBV3-1	TRBJ2-7	TGTGCCAGCAGCCCGTTATTGGGACCGCGGTACGAGCAGTACTTC	CASSPLLGPRYEQYF
NA	13	many	TRBV6-1	TRBJ2-2	TGTGCCGGGGGACTTGGGGGCACCGGGGAGCTGTTTTTT	CAGGLGGTGELFF
TRBD1	16	many	TRBV6-5	TRBJ1-1	TGTGCCAGCAGGCCGATACCGGGACAGACGAACACTGAAGCTTTCTTT	CASRPIPGQTNTEAFF
NA	17	NA	TRBV6-5	TRBJ1-3	TGTGCCAGCAGATTACAATGGGACCTCGGGGCTGGAAACACCATATATTTT	CASRLQWDLGAGNTIYF
NA	14	NA	TRBV18	TRBJ2-5	TGTGCCAGCTCACCACCGGGACTGGGAGAGACCCAGTACTTC	CASSPPGLGETQYF
NA	16	many	TRBV7-3	TRBJ2-3	TGTGCCAGCAGCTCAAGCGAGGATGGCGTGCCAGATACGCAGTATTTT	CASSSSEDGVPDTQYF
TRBD2	16	NA	TRBV11-2	TRBJ2-1	TGTGCCAGCAGCAAGCTTGTACTAGCGGGGGGAAGGGAGCAGTTCTTC	CASSKLVLAGGREQFF
NA	13	few	TRBV18	TRBJ2-7	TGTGCCAGCTCATCCGGCTTCAGCGCCGAGCAGTACTTC	CASSSGFSAEQYF
NA	14	few	TRBV3-1	TRBJ1-4	TGTGCCAGCAGCCAGACAGGCGGGAATGAAAAACTGTTTTTT	CASSQTGGNEKLFF
NA	13	many	TRBV4-1	TRBJ2-2	TGTGCCAGCAGCCAAGTGGGCACCGGGGAGCTGTTTTTT	CASSQVGTGELFF
TRBD1	14	few	TRBV5-6	TRBJ1-2	TGTGCCAGCTGCTTCTGGACAGGGGTTTATGGCTACACCTTC	CASCFWTGVYGYTF
TRBD1	15	NA	TRBV28	TRBJ2-1	TGTGCCAGCAGGACTATACAGGGGGCGGAGGGTGAGCAGTTCTTC	CASRTIQGAEGEQFF
NA	14	few	TRBV20-1	TRBJ1-6	TGCAGTGCTAGAGATACACTTACCAATTCACCCCTCCACTTT	CSARDTLTNSPLHF
NA	22	NA	TRBV4-3	TRBJ1-3	TGCGCCAGCAGCCAAGATCCGAGAAATAGAGGACGGACCCTAGACTCTGGAAACACCATATATTTT	CASSQDPRNRGRTLDSGNTIYF
NA	15	NA	TRBV7-6	TRBJ2-4	TGTGCCAGCAGCTTATCAGGGTCGTCCAAAAACATTCAGTACTTC	CASSLSGSSKNIQYF
NA	16	few	TRBV19	TRBJ2-6	TGTGCCAGTAGTTCCAGGGCGAATCCTGGGGCCAACGTCCTGACTTTC	CASSSRANPGANVLTF
NA	14	NA	TRBV7-9	TRBJ1-6	TGTGCCAGCAGCGAGACAGGACTTTTTTCACCCCTCCACTTT	CASSETGLFSPLHF